This T cell receptor (beta chain) derives from a study of T cell responses to AZD1222 COVID-19 vaccine. Study-level points and caveats: Seropositive AZD1222 recipients at baseline numbered only five or six.

Sequencing used immunoSEQ multiplex PCR; TCRdb keeps in-frame clones, though not all of them. The table lists under 200,000 clones, 85% to 95% of them singletons. The CDR3 is 15 amino acids. The germline V gene has CDR1 KGHSH and CDR2 LQKENI. The V end lost 8 bases, the J end lost 2 bases, and 15 bases lay between the germline ends. Concerning this clone itself: Its target is not known.

Source: peripheral blood, taken 28 days after the second dose of the MenACWY control vaccine. This receptor was identified in an adult who received the MenACWY meningococcal vaccine as a control. This chain uses TRBV18 with TRBJ2-2, with TRBD2 as a possible D gene (5 bases). For the CDR3, the DNA is TGTGCCAGCGTCTGGGGAGATACCAACACCGGGGAGCTGTTTTTT. It yields the protein CASVWGDTNTGELFF.